The text below deals with one T cell receptor (beta chain). The data belong to a study of T cells after yellow fever vaccination. For the study at large: SMART-Seq v4 Ultra Low Input served to prepare low-cell-number fractions.

The length of the CDR3 is 16 residues. V lost 5 bases and J lost 7, with 21 bases in between. The germline V gene has CDR1 MDHEN and CDR2 SYDVKM. TCRdb reprocessed the 5' RACE reads via MiXCR and lists one record per CDR3 protein. The data hold approximately 110,000 distinct CDR3 sequences, with 6.5% to 8% observed a single time. The chain uses TRBV28 and TRBJ2-1; TRBD1 might be the D (7 bases). The receptor comes from a young man who received the YFV17D yellow fever vaccine. Sequences were derived from CD4+ T cells sorted from PBMCs, sampled 9 to 11 days after the first yellow fever vaccination. This CDR3 reads CASSGRRGDRKNEQFF. The CDR3 nucleotides read TGTGCCAGCAGTGGTCGCAGGGGGGATCGCAAGAATGAGCAGTTCTTC.